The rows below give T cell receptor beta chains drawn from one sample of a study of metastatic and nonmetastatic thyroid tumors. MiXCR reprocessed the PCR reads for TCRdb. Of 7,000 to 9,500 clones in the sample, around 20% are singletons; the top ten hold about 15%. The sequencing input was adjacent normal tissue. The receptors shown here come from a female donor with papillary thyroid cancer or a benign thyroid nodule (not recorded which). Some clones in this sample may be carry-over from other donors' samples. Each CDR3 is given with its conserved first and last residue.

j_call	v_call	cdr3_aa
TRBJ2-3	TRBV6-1	CASSGRGRTDTQYF
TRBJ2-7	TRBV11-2	CASSHGSSEQYF
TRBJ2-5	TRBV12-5	CASGLYPGTQEETQYF
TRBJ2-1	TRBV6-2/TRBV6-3	CASRPGVSYNEQFF
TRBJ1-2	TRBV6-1	CASSPGQRGYTF
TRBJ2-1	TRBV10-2	CASRRLEGSSYNEQFF
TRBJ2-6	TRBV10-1	CARWTRSANVLTF
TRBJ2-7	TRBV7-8	CASSLEGLGSGEQYF
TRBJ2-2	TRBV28	CASSFGGGGINGELFF
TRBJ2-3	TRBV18	CASSPPGFLDVLDTQYF
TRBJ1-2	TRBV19	CASSMGRNYGYTF
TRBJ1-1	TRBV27	CASSSSGVPTGTEAFF
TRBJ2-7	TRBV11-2	CAEGRGAGYEQYF
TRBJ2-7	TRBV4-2	CASSQDFPGTTYEQYF
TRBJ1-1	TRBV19	CASSTSSLTEAFF
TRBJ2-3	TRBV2	CASSVLGGTDTQYF
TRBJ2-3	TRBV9	CASSGGTGGTDTQYF
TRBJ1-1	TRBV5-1	CACSSQGPEKAFF
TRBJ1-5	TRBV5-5	CASSLVGGNQPQHF
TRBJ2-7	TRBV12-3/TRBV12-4	CASRPGTGHSYEQYF
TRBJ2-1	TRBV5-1	CASSLRLVF
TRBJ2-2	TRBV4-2	CASSRSAGELFF
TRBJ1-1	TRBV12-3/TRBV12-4	CASKTGTGVTEAFF
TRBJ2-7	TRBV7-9	CASSHGVYEQYF
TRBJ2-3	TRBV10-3	CAISESPDTQYF
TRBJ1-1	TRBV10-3	CAIRQGQGTNTEASF
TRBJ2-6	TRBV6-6	CASSTRVGSGSNVLTF
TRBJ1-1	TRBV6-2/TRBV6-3	CASSYSTGNTEAFF
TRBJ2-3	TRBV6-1	CASSEGSNTDTQYF
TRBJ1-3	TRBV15	CATSIYRGNTIYF
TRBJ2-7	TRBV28	CASSLTGGAGSEQYF
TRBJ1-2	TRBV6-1	CASRSGTLYSYTF
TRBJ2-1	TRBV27	CASGRAVQGYNEQFF
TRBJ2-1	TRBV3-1	CASSPGLAGEQFF
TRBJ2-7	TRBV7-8	CASSFGVAGPYEQYF
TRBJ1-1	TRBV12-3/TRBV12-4	CASSSGQGAHTEAFF
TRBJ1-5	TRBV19	CASSLDRNQPQHF
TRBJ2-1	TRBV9	CASSVPRYNEQFF
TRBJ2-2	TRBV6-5	CASSYQLVGGTGELFF
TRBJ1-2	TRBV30	CAWAPSGRYYGYTF
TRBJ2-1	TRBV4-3	CASSQATLAVRSYNEQFF